The 17 T cell receptor beta chains reported below all come from one sample, sequenced in a study of blood T cell repertoires in COVID-19. Clones were read by immunoSEQ multiplex PCR, and TCRdb kept only the in-frame ones, dropping some. The repertoire consists of under 500,000 clones, with 85% to 90% occurring once and the leading ten covering about 1.1%. The sequenced material came from PBMCs or T cells enriched from blood (not recorded which). The origin of the receptors is a man aged 30-40 years who had recovered from COVID-19.

This chain uses TRBV28 with TRBJ2-1; 10 positions match TRBD2. The ends lost 7 bases at V and 2 bases at J; junction bases unmatched: 2. This CDR3 comprises 14 residues. The germline CDR1 and CDR2 sequences are MDHEN and SYDVKM. The CDR3 DNA reads TGTGCCAGCATCCTAGCGGGAGCCTACAATGAGCAGTTCTTC. This codes for CASILAGAYNEQFF.

This clone was recorded a few times. The chain has TRBV5-1 and TRBJ1-3; tentatively, D is TRBD1 (5 bases). Trimming removed 0 bases from V and 0 bases from J, with 7 bases in between. Germline V gene sequence: CDR1 SGHRS, CDR2 YFSETQ. The CDR3 runs to 15 residues. In nucleotides, the CDR3 is TGCGCCAGCAGCTTGGGCGACAGCTCTGGAAACACCATATATTTT. As protein: CASSLGDSSGNTIYF.

V usage is TRBV5-4 and J usage is TRBJ2-3; D is perhaps TRBD1 (6 bases). The germline CDR1 and CDR2 sequences are SGHNT and YYREEE (reference sequence). Trimming left V 2 bases short and J 2 bases short, with 12 bases between. There are 15 residues in the CDR3. The CDR3 DNA reads as TGTGCCAGCAGCTTCGACGGACAGATCACAGATACGCAGTATTTT. As protein: CASSFDGQITDTQYF.

The chain has TRBV2 and TRBJ2-7, with D possibly being TRBD1 (5 bases). V lost 3 bases and J 1 base, leaving 10 bases between the germline ends. Germline-derived CDR1 and CDR2 are SNHLY and FYNNEI. The CDR3 covers 14 residues. In DNA, the CDR3 is TGTGCCAGCAGTGATCTGACAGTATCCTACGAGCAGTACTTC. Its translation is CASSDLTVSYEQYF.

This clone was recorded once. The chain is built from TRBV2 and TRBJ2-5, with 9 bases lining up with TRBD1. CDR1 and CDR2 (germline): SNHLY, FYNNEI. Trimming cost V 7 bases and J 4 bases; bases outside gene matches: 4. The CDR3 has 13 residues. CDR3 residues: CASNRDRAETQYF. CDR3 bases: TGTGCCAGCAACCGGGACAGGGCAGAGACCCAGTACTTC. Looking up the rest from reference TRBV2 and TRBJ2-5 gives the full variable domain: EPEVTQTPSHQVTQMGQEVILRCVPISNHLYFYWYRQILGQKVEFLVSFYNNEISEKSEIFDDQFSVERPDGSNFTLKIRSTKLEDSAMYFCASNRDRAETQYFGPGTRLLVL.

The chain combines TRBV10-3 with TRBJ2-7; TRBD2 aligns across 13 bases. The CDR3 length is 13 residues. The V gene end was trimmed by 7 bases and the J gene end by 5 bases; junction bases not matched to a gene: 2. Germline loops: CDR1 ENHRY, CDR2 SYGVKD. For the CDR3, the DNA is TGTGCCATCAAAGGGACTAGCGGGAACGAGCAGTACTTC. Its translation: CAIKGTSGNEQYF.

The chain is built from TRBV7-2 and TRBJ2-4; TRBD2 matches 10 bases. Germline V lookup: CDR1 SGHTA, CDR2 FQGNSA. Trimming took 4 bases from V and 6 from J; bases not matched to a gene: 6. CDR3 length: 15 amino acids. The DNA of the CDR3 is TGTGCCAGCAGCTCCAAAGCGGGAGGGATAAACATTCAGTACTTC. Translating it yields CASSSKAGGINIQYF.

The chain uses TRBV6-5 and TRBJ1-1; TRBD1 agrees at 9 bases. CDR1 MNHEY and CDR2 SVGAGI come from the germline V gene. This CDR3 spans 13 amino acids. Unmatched junction bases numbered 6, after V lost 6 bases and J lost 7 bases. The CDR3 DNA sequence: TGTGCCAGCAGCCTACAGGGGGCCGATGAAGCTTTCTTT. This encodes CASSLQGADEAFF.

Only a few counts were recorded for this clone. The chain employs TRBV12-2 and TRBJ2-1; the tabulated D call, TRBD2, remains unverified against the DNA. TRBV12-2 is a recognized pseudogene. The CDR3 is made up of 15 amino acids. The CDR3 sequence: CASRLIWSSYNEQFF. For the CDR3, the DNA is TGTGCAAGTCGCTTAATATGGAGCTCCTACAATGAGCAGTTCTTC.

The chain uses TRBV19 and TRBJ2-7; TRBD2 matches at 10 bases. The CDR3 is made up of 13 amino acids. Losses at the gene ends were 5 bases for V and 7 bases for J; bases not matched to a gene: 5. CDR1 LNHDA and CDR2 SQIVND come from the germline V gene (reference sequence). The chain's CDR3 is CASSPSGSFEQYF. CDR3 nucleotides: TGTGCCAGTAGTCCTAGCGGGAGCTTTGAGCAGTACTTC.

This CDR3 is CASSYDSLTSGRSLNEQFF. In DNA, the CDR3 is TGTGCCAGCAGTTACGACAGCCTGACTAGCGGGAGATCGTTGAATGAGCAGTTCTTC. The chain links TRBV6-2 or TRBV6-3 to TRBJ2-1, with 12 bases identical to TRBD2. Looked up from germline, CDR1 is MNHEY and CDR2 is SVGEGT. This CDR3 spans 19 amino acids. With V trimmed by 2 bases and J by 7 bases, 15 bases remained unmatched.

V usage is TRBV4-1 and J usage is TRBJ2-2; TRBD1 might be the D (6 bases). CDR1 is MGHRA, CDR2 YSYEKL, per germline. Trimming left V 4 bases short and J 7 bases short, with 16 bases between. The CDR3 totals 15 residues. The CDR3 spells CASSPRQGSRGELFF. The CDR3 DNA sequence: TGCGCCAGCAGCCCGCGTCAGGGGTCTCGCGGGGAGCTGTTTTTT.

This clone was seen a few times. The chain employs TRBV7-9 and TRBJ2-2; perhaps TRBD2 as D (6 bases). The CDR3 has 15 residues. CDR1 SEHNR and CDR2 FQNEAQ come from the germline V gene (reference sequence). Trimming removed 5 bases at V and 0 bases at J, with 10 bases between. The CDR3: CASSLGEANTGELFF. CDR3 bases: TGTGCCAGCAGCCTCGGGGAGGCGAACACCGGGGAGCTGTTTTTT.

Here the CDR3 DNA reads TGTGCCAGCAGTTTATCGGAGAGGGAAAAACTGTTTTTT. Protein sequence: CASSLSEREKLFF. This rearrangement joins TRBV12-3 or TRBV12-4 to TRBJ1-4; D is ambiguous. V was clipped by 2 bases and J by 8 bases, with 9 bases between them. The CDR3 runs to 13 residues.

The V call is TRBV7-2, the J call TRBJ2-7; 9 bases line up with TRBD2. Germline V gene data show CDR1 as SGHTA and CDR2 as FQGNSA. The CDR3 spans 15 residues. V gave up 3 bases and J gave up 2 bases; unmatched junction bases: 5. This chain's CDR3 is CASSFGTSPAYEQYF. For the CDR3, the DNA is TGTGCCAGCAGCTTTGGGACTAGCCCTGCCTACGAGCAGTACTTC.

The chain uses TRBV6-5 and TRBJ2-3, with 7 bases lining up with TRBD2. The CDR3 runs to 15 residues. Losses at the gene ends were 7 bases for V and 3 bases for J; bases not matched to a gene: 10. CDR1 MNHEY and CDR2 SVGAGI come from the germline V gene. The CDR3: CASIRQRGNTDTQYF. In DNA, the CDR3 is TGTGCCAGCATCAGACAGCGGGGTAATACAGATACGCAGTATTTT.

The chain employs TRBV13 and TRBJ1-3; D is undetermined. The CDR3 runs to 13 residues. Germline V gene sequence: CDR1 PRHDT, CDR2 FYEKMQ (reference sequence). Trimming took off 5 bases at V and 0 bases at J, with 5 bases between the two ends. DNA of the CDR3: TGTGCCAGCAGCCCCCTCTCTGGAAACACCATATATTTT. Translating gives CASSPLSGNTIYF. The complete variable domain, with remaining parts taken from reference TRBV13 and TRBJ1-3, reads AAGVIQSPRHLIKEKRETATLKCYPIPRHDTVYWYQQGPGQDPQFLISFYEKMQSDKGSIPDRFSAQQFSDYHSELNMSSLELGDSALYFCASSPLSGNTIYFGEGSWLTVV.